These T cell receptor beta chains were read from a single sample in a study of PD-1 blockade in classical Hodgkin lymphoma. Libraries were prepared by immunoSEQ multiplex PCR; TCRdb keeps only in-frame clonotypes and omits some of them. The sample includes tens of thousands of clones, 78% of them seen just once. Sequencing used peripheral blood mononuclear cells (PBMCs), obtained before the fourth cycle of nivolumab. The receptor set was obtained from a human donor with classical Hodgkin lymphoma. Each CDR3 is given with its conserved first and last residue. Fields, in order: J gene, clone size, CDR3 length, D gene, V gene, CDR3 DNA, CDR3 protein. D genes are given only for firm matches. Not every row has a clone size; where given, it reads once, few, many or a size class.

j_call: TRBJ2-3; clone_size: -; cdr3_length: 15; d_call: -; v_call: TRBV7-5; cdr3_nt: TGTGCCAGAAGCTTTAGCGGGGTTAAGGCAGATACGCAGTATTTT; cdr3_aa: CARSFSGVKADTQYF
j_call: TRBJ2-5; clone_size: -; cdr3_length: 13; d_call: TRBD2; v_call: TRBV6-5; cdr3_nt: TGTGCCAGCAGTCCGTCGGGAGGAGAGACCCAGTACTTC; cdr3_aa: CASSPSGGETQYF
j_call: TRBJ2-7; clone_size: -; cdr3_length: 15; d_call: -; v_call: TRBV7-2; cdr3_nt: TGTGCCAGCAGCTTAGTAGGGGGGGATACCTACGAGCAGTACTTC; cdr3_aa: CASSLVGGDTYEQYF
j_call: TRBJ1-2; clone_size: -; cdr3_length: 14; d_call: TRBD1; v_call: TRBV19; cdr3_nt: TGTGCCAGTAGTAGGACAGGGGGAGGCTATGGCTACACCTTC; cdr3_aa: CASSRTGGGYGYTF
j_call: TRBJ2-7; clone_size: -; cdr3_length: 14; d_call: -; v_call: TRBV11-2; cdr3_nt: TGTGCCAGCAGAGGGAGGACAGTCTCCTACGAGCAGTACTTC; cdr3_aa: CASRGRTVSYEQYF
j_call: TRBJ2-3; clone_size: -; cdr3_length: 13; d_call: -; v_call: TRBV9; cdr3_nt: TGTGCCAGCAGCGTATTGCCCACAGATACGCAGTATTTT; cdr3_aa: CASSVLPTDTQYF
j_call: TRBJ1-2; clone_size: -; cdr3_length: 12; d_call: -; v_call: TRBV6-6; cdr3_nt: TGTGCCAGCAGTCAAGGAAACTATGGCTACACCTTC; cdr3_aa: CASSQGNYGYTF
j_call: TRBJ1-6; clone_size: -; cdr3_length: 14; d_call: TRBD1; v_call: TRBV25-1; cdr3_nt: TGTGCCAGCACTTCGACAGGGTGGAATTCACCCCTCCACTTT; cdr3_aa: CASTSTGWNSPLHF
j_call: TRBJ2-6; clone_size: few; cdr3_length: 14; d_call: -; v_call: TRBV27; cdr3_nt: TGTGCCAGCGGGGGTCTATCTGGGGCCAACGTCCTGACTTTC; cdr3_aa: CASGGLSGANVLTF
j_call: TRBJ2-5; clone_size: -; cdr3_length: 15; d_call: -; v_call: TRBV6-5; cdr3_nt: TGTGCCAGCAGTTACTCAGGGGGGAGGCGGGAGACCCAGTACTTC; cdr3_aa: CASSYSGGRRETQYF
j_call: TRBJ2-3; clone_size: -; cdr3_length: 15; d_call: TRBD2; v_call: TRBV5-8; cdr3_nt: TGTGCCAGCAGCTTCGGACTAGCGGGAGCGGATACGCAGTATTTT; cdr3_aa: CASSFGLAGADTQYF
j_call: TRBJ2-2; clone_size: -; cdr3_length: 13; d_call: -; v_call: TRBV2; cdr3_nt: TGTGCCAGCAGTGTCATTTGGGCCGGGGAGCTGTTTTTT; cdr3_aa: CASSVIWAGELFF
j_call: TRBJ2-3; clone_size: few; cdr3_length: 15; d_call: TRBD1; v_call: TRBV5-4; cdr3_nt: TGTGCCAGCAGCTTCGGACAGGGGGCAATGGATACGCAGTATTTT; cdr3_aa: CASSFGQGAMDTQYF
j_call: TRBJ2-5; clone_size: -; cdr3_length: 14; d_call: -; v_call: TRBV10-3; cdr3_nt: TGTGCCATCAGCGAGTCAAGGCAGCAAGAGACCCAGTACTTC; cdr3_aa: CAISESRQQETQYF
j_call: TRBJ2-7; clone_size: -; cdr3_length: 16; d_call: TRBD1; v_call: TRBV28; cdr3_nt: TGTGCCAGCAGTTTAATCTTATCGCAGGGGGTCTCCGAGCAGTACTTC; cdr3_aa: CASSLILSQGVSEQYF
j_call: TRBJ2-1; clone_size: -; cdr3_length: 15; d_call: -; v_call: TRBV10-3; cdr3_nt: TGTGCCATCGGGACGGGAGTGACAGCTTACAATGAGCAGTTCTTC; cdr3_aa: CAIGTGVTAYNEQFF
j_call: TRBJ2-4; clone_size: -; cdr3_length: 14; d_call: -; v_call: TRBV5-6; cdr3_nt: TGTGCCAGCAGGGATGAGGGGAACACGAACATTCAGTACTTC; cdr3_aa: CASRDEGNTNIQYF
j_call: TRBJ2-5; clone_size: -; cdr3_length: 14; d_call: -; v_call: TRBV10-2; cdr3_nt: TGCGCCAGCAGTGATTCAGGGTCCAGGGAGACCCAGTACTTC; cdr3_aa: CASSDSGSRETQYF
j_call: TRBJ2-1; clone_size: -; cdr3_length: 15; d_call: -; v_call: TRBV11-3; cdr3_nt: TGTGCCAGCAGCTTAGGTTTAGGCTCCTACAATGAGCAGTTCTTC; cdr3_aa: CASSLGLGSYNEQFF
j_call: TRBJ1-1; clone_size: -; cdr3_length: 17; d_call: TRBD1; v_call: TRBV28; cdr3_nt: TGTGCCAGCAGTCGAACGGGGAGGGGGCGCTCGGACACTGAAGCTTTCTTT; cdr3_aa: CASSRTGRGRSDTEAFF
j_call: TRBJ2-3; clone_size: -; cdr3_length: 18; d_call: -; v_call: TRBV6-1; cdr3_nt: TGTGCCAGCAGTGAACAAACGGGATCTGCGTCGAGCACAGATACGCAGTATTTT; cdr3_aa: CASSEQTGSASSTDTQYF
j_call: TRBJ2-3; clone_size: -; cdr3_length: 17; d_call: -; v_call: TRBV12-1; cdr3_nt: TGTGCCAGCAGCTCGGGACTAGCGGGTTCAGGCACAGATACGCAGTATTTT; cdr3_aa: CASSSGLAGSGTDTQYF
j_call: TRBJ1-4; clone_size: -; cdr3_length: 13; d_call: -; v_call: TRBV7-2; cdr3_nt: TGTGCCAGCAGGTCCTCGTGGGGTGAAAAACTGTTTTTT; cdr3_aa: CASRSSWGEKLFF
j_call: TRBJ1-1; clone_size: once; cdr3_length: 14; d_call: -; v_call: TRBV9; cdr3_nt: TGTGCCAGCAGCGTAACGGGGCGGAACACTGAAGCTTTCTTT; cdr3_aa: CASSVTGRNTEAFF
j_call: TRBJ1-4; clone_size: -; cdr3_length: 18; d_call: -; v_call: TRBV7-7; cdr3_nt: TGTGCTAGCAGCTTAGCCGTTGCGACCTCGAGAGAACATGAAAAACTGTTTTTT; cdr3_aa: CASSLAVATSREHEKLFF
j_call: TRBJ1-3; clone_size: few; cdr3_length: 15; d_call: -; v_call: TRBV14; cdr3_nt: TGTGCCAGCAGCCAACGTACCGGGACAGGAAACACCATATATTTT; cdr3_aa: CASSQRTGTGNTIYF
j_call: TRBJ2-1; clone_size: -; cdr3_length: 13; d_call: -; v_call: TRBV7-3; cdr3_nt: TGTGCCAGCAGCCCCCAACCCCGTAATGAGCAGTTCTTC; cdr3_aa: CASSPQPRNEQFF
j_call: TRBJ1-4; clone_size: -; cdr3_length: 16; d_call: TRBD1; v_call: TRBV4-3; cdr3_nt: TGCGCCAGCAGCCAGGACAGGGGGCAAGCGGAGGAAAAACTGTTTTTT; cdr3_aa: CASSQDRGQAEEKLFF
j_call: TRBJ2-2; clone_size: -; cdr3_length: 13; d_call: -; v_call: TRBV7-3; cdr3_nt: TGTGCCAGCAGCTTAAGAAACACCGGGGAGCTGTTTTTT; cdr3_aa: CASSLRNTGELFF
j_call: TRBJ2-2; clone_size: -; cdr3_length: 14; d_call: -; v_call: TRBV5-1; cdr3_nt: TGCGCCAGCAGCTTGGCGCCTAACACCGGGGAGCTGTTTTTT; cdr3_aa: CASSLAPNTGELFF
j_call: TRBJ2-1; clone_size: -; cdr3_length: 17; d_call: TRBD1; v_call: TRBV4-1; cdr3_nt: TGCGCCAGCAGCTACGACCCCGACAGGGGGCATAACAATGAGCAGTTCTTC; cdr3_aa: CASSYDPDRGHNNEQFF
j_call: TRBJ2-1; clone_size: -; cdr3_length: 15; d_call: TRBD1; v_call: TRBV6-4; cdr3_nt: TGTGCCAGCAGTGACGGCGGGACAGGGGATACTGAGCAGTTCTTC; cdr3_aa: CASSDGGTGDTEQFF
j_call: TRBJ2-7; clone_size: once; cdr3_length: 14; d_call: -; v_call: TRBV6-5; cdr3_nt: TGTGCCAGCTTAGGAAGCAGCGGGCGGGGCGAGCAGTACTTC; cdr3_aa: CASLGSSGRGEQYF
j_call: TRBJ1-4; clone_size: many; cdr3_length: 16; d_call: -; v_call: TRBV30; cdr3_nt: TGTGCCTGGAGAGCCCCTTTGGGGAGTCCTAATGAAAAACTGTTTTTT; cdr3_aa: CAWRAPLGSPNEKLFF
j_call: TRBJ1-3; clone_size: -; cdr3_length: 16; d_call: -; v_call: TRBV28; cdr3_nt: TGTGCCAGCAGTTTCTTCGGGGGCCAAAAGGGAAACACCATATATTTT; cdr3_aa: CASSFFGGQKGNTIYF
j_call: TRBJ1-2; clone_size: -; cdr3_length: 13; d_call: -; v_call: TRBV6-5; cdr3_nt: TGTGCCAGCAGTTACCGCGGGATCTATGGCTACACCTTC; cdr3_aa: CASSYRGIYGYTF
j_call: TRBJ1-1; clone_size: few; cdr3_length: 12; d_call: -; v_call: TRBV18; cdr3_nt: TGTGCCAGCTCCCAGGGCTTCACTGAAGCTTTCTTT; cdr3_aa: CASSQGFTEAFF